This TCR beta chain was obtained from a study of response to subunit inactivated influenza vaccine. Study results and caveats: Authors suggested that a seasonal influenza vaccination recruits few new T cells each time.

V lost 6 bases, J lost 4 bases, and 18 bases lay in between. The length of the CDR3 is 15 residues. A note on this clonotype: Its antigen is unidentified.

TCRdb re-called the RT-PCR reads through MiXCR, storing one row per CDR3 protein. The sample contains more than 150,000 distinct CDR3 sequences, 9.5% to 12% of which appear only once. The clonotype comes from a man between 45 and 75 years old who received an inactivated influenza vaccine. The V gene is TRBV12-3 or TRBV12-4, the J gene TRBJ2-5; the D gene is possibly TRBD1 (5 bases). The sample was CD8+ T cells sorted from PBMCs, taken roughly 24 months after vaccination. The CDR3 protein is CASSKTEQGRETQYF. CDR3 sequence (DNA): TGTGCCAGCAGCAAAACCGAGCAGGGTCGAGAGACCCAGTACTTC.